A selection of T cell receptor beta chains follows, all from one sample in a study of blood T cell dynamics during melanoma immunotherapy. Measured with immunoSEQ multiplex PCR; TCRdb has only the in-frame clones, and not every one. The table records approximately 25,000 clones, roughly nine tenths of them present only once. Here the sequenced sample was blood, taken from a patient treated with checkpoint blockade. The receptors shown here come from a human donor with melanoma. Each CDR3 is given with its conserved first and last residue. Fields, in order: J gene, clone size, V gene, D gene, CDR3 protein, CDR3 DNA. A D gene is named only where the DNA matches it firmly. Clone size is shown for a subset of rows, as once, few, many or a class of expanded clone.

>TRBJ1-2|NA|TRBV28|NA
CASSRGGSNYGYTF
TGTGCCAGCAGTCGGGGGGGCTCGAACTATGGCTACACCTTC
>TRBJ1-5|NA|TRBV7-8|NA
CASSLSGPTSNQPQHF
TGTGCCAGCAGCTTGTCTGGGCCCACGTCCAATCAGCCCCAGCATTTT
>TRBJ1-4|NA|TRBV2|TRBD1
CATSTGTATEKLFF
TGTGCCACCTCGACCGGGACAGCTACCGAAAAACTGTTTTTT
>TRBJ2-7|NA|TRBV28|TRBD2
CASTSESLADYEQYF
TGTGCCAGCACCTCCGAGTCACTAGCGGACTACGAGCAGTACTTC
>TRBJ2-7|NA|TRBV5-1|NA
CASSPLGAPIYEQYF
TGCGCCAGCAGCCCACTAGGGGCCCCAATCTACGAGCAGTACTTC
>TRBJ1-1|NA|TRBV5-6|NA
CASSLPGARAFF
TGTGCCAGCAGCTTGCCGGGGGCGAGAGCTTTCTTT
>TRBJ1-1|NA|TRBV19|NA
CASSIEGVNTEAFF
TGTGCCAGTAGTATCGAAGGGGTTAACACTGAAGCTTTCTTT
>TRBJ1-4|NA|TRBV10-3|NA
CAISELAREKLFF
TGTGCCATCAGTGAGTTGGCGAGGGAAAAACTGTTTTTT
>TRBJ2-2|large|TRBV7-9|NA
CASSPTRAGELFF
TGTGCCAGCAGCCCCACGAGGGCCGGGGAGCTGTTTTTT
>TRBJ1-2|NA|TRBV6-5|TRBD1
CASSYLGQGARGYTF
TGTGCCAGCAGTTACCTGGGACAGGGGGCGCGTGGGTACACCTTC
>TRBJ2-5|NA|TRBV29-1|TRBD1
CSVEAAQGAWGETQYF
TGCAGCGTTGAAGCGGCACAGGGGGCCTGGGGAGAGACCCAGTACTTC
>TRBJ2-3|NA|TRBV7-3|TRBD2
CASSQTTGGRVGSDTQYF
TGTGCCAGCAGCCAAACAACCGGCGGGAGGGTTGGATCAGATACGCAGTATTTT
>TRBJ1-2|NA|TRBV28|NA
CASSLVRAYGYTF
TGTGCCAGCAGTTTAGTCAGGGCCTATGGCTACACCTTC
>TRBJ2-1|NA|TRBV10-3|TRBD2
CAISDGTSGSPYNEQFF
TGTGCCATCAGTGACGGGACTAGCGGGAGCCCCTACAATGAGCAGTTCTTC
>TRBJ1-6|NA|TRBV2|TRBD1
CASSGTGGSGSPLHF
TGTGCCAGCAGTGGGACAGGGGGTTCGGGTTCACCCCTCCACTTT
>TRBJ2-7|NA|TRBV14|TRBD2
CASSQIGLDEQYF
TGTGCCAGCAGCCAGATAGGACTAGACGAGCAGTACTTC
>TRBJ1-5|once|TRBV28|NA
CASRPLYQPQHF
TGTGCCAGCAGACCACTCTATCAGCCCCAGCATTTT
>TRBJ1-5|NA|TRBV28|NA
CASSSRGTQHF
TGTGCCAGCAGTTCCCGTGGGACCCAGCATTTT
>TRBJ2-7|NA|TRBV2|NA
CASSEGPAVSSYEQYF
TGTGCCAGCAGTGAAGGGCCGGCGGTTAGCTCCTACGAGCAGTACTTC
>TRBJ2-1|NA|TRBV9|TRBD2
CASSVAGFAGAYNEQFF
TGTGCCAGCAGCGTAGCGGGCTTTGCGGGAGCCTACAATGAGCAGTTCTTC
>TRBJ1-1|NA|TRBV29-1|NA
CSVVEATEAFF
TGCAGCGTTGTTGAAGCGACTGAAGCTTTCTTT
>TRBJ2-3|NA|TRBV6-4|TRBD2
CASSALGGTDTQYF
TGTGCCAGCAGTGCTCTCGGGGGGACAGATACGCAGTATTTT
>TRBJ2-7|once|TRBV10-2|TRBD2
CASSQLAGGYEQYF
TGCGCCAGCAGCCAACTAGCGGGGGGCTACGAGCAGTACTTC
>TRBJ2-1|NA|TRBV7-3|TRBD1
CASSSGTGIYNEQFF
TGTGCCAGCAGCTCCGGGACAGGGATCTACAATGAGCAGTTCTTC
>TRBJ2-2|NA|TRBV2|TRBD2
CASSLGLAGGAGELFF
TGTGCCAGCAGTCTAGGACTAGCGGGAGGAGCCGGGGAGCTGTTTTTT
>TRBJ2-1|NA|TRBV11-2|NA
CASSLGLAPYNEQFF
TGTGCCAGCAGCTTAGGGCTAGCGCCCTACAATGAGCAGTTCTTC
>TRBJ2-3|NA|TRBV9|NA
CASSEELYTDTQYF
TGTGCCAGCAGCGAAGAATTGTACACAGATACGCAGTATTTT
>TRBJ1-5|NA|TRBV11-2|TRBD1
CASSRTGAGDQPQHF
TGTGCCAGCAGCCGTACAGGGGCCGGTGATCAGCCCCAGCATTTT
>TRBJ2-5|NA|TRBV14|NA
CASSQDPLGFPETQYF
TGTGCCAGCAGCCAAGATCCTCTGGGGTTTCCGGAGACCCAGTACTTC
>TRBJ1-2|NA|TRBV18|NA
CASSPRPSPDYGYTF
TGTGCCAGCTCACCTCGACCTTCCCCTGACTATGGCTACACCTTC
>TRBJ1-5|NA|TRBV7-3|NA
CASSPGGGNQPQHF
TGTGCCAGCAGCCCGGGGGGCGGCAATCAGCCCCAGCATTTT
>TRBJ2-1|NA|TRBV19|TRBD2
CASSIPGRASYNEQFF
TGTGCCAGTAGTATACCCGGGAGGGCCTCCTACAATGAGCAGTTCTTC
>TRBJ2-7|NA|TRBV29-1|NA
CSAQGYSEQYF
TGCAGCGCGCAGGGATACTCGGAGCAGTACTTC
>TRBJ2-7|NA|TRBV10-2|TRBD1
CASSDPGGQGTREQYF
TGCGCCAGCAGCGACCCGGGGGGACAGGGTACGAGGGAGCAGTACTTC
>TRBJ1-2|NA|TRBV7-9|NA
CASSLRVKWSGYTF
TGTGCCAGCAGCTTAAGGGTAAAATGGAGTGGCTACACCTTC
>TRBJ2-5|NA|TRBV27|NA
CASTSGSRETQYF
TGTGCCAGCACATCAGGGAGTCGGGAGACCCAGTACTTC
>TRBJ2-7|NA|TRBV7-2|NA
CASSLPPWQVREQYF
TGTGCCAGCAGCTTACCCCCGTGGCAGGTCCGCGAGCAGTACTTC
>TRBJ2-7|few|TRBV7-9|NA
CASGDGSYEQYF
TGTGCCAGCGGCGACGGATCCTACGAGCAGTACTTC
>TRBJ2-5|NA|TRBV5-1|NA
CASSTHLRGSGQETQYF
TGCGCCAGCAGCACCCACCTACGGGGGAGTGGACAAGAGACCCAGTACTTC
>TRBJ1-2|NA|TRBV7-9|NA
CASSWGGQSGYTF
TGTGCCAGCAGCTGGGGAGGGCAGAGTGGCTACACCTTC
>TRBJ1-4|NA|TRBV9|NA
CASSVEGNTNEKLFF
TGTGCCAGCAGCGTAGAGGGGAACACTAATGAAAAACTGTTTTTT
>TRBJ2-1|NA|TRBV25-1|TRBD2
CASSELAGGPDEQFF
TGTGCCAGCAGTGAATTAGCGGGAGGGCCTGACGAGCAGTTCTTC